This TCR beta chain was recorded in a study of blood T cell repertoires in COVID-19. The protocol was immunoSEQ multiplex PCR, while the TCRdb copy is restricted to in-frame clones and leaves out a portion. Of hundreds of thousands of clones listed, around 89% are singletons. The CDR3 runs 19 residues. J lost 0 bases, V lost 3 bases, and 5 bases had no gene match. CDR1 SEHNR and CDR2 FQNEAQ come from the germline V gene (reference sequence). V usage is TRBV7-9 and J usage is TRBJ2-1; 16 bases fit TRBD2. The sample was peripheral blood. The receptor's source is a woman aged 30 to 39 with COVID-19, enrolled during active disease. This chain's CDR3 is CASSFSGTSGRVSYNEQFF. The CDR3 DNA sequence: TGTGCCAGCAGCTTTAGTGGGACTAGCGGGAGGGTCTCCTACAATGAGCAGTTCTTC.